This T cell receptor (beta chain) originates from a study of blood T cell repertoires in COVID-19. Trimming left V 0 bases short and J 13 bases short, with 12 bases between. Looked up from germline, CDR1 is SNHLY and CDR2 is FYNNEI. The CDR3 loop spans 13 amino acids. Measured with immunoSEQ multiplex PCR; TCRdb has only the in-frame clones, and not every one. The data contain around 300,000 clones, approximately 81% of them singletons. V usage is TRBV2 and J usage is TRBJ1-4; unclear D gene. This TCR derives from a woman between 50 and 59 years old who had recovered from COVID-19. Sequences were obtained from PBMCs or T cells enriched from blood (not recorded which). CDR3 region: CASSEARAKGLFF. The CDR3 coding sequence is TGTGCCAGCAGTGAAGCGCGGGCGAAAGGACTGTTTTTT.